These 32 T cell receptor beta chains came from one sample sequenced in a study of CD8 T cells in Susac syndrome. Random-hexamer reverse transcription was applied to roughly 0.5 to 1 ug RNA. TCRdb independently ran MiXCR on the immunoSEQ multiplex PCR reads; one entry per CDR3 protein. The repertoire consists of 70,000 or so distinct CDR3 sequences, with approximately 95% occurring once and the leading ten covering roughly 0.22%. What was sequenced was CD8+ T cells from PBMCs. These receptors originate from a human donor in good health.

The chain couples TRBV21-1 to TRBJ1-5; TRBD1, the table's D call, lacks a check against the DNA. TRBV21-1 corresponds to a pseudogene. The length of the CDR3 is 17 residues. In nucleotides, the CDR3 is TGTGCCAGCAGCAAAGCGTCGACAGGGATGGGTAATCAGCCCCAGCATTTT. Its translation is CASSKASTGMGNQPQHF.

The rearrangement links TRBV7-3 to TRBJ2-1, with 13 positions matching TRBD2. The length of the CDR3 is 16 residues. Germline lookup yields CDR1 SGHTA and CDR2 FQGTGA. Trimming removed 5 bases from V and 8 bases from J; junction bases left unmatched: 9. Here the CDR3 DNA reads TGTGCCAGCAGCCCCACCGGGACTAGCGGGGCATATGAGCAGTTCTTC. Its translation is CASSPTGTSGAYEQFF.

This chain connects TRBV5-1 to TRBJ1-1; D gene ambiguous. V lost 2 bases, J lost 1 base, and 12 bases lay in between. This CDR3 has 15 residues. From germline, CDR1 is SGHRS and CDR2 YFSETQ. For the CDR3, the DNA is TGCGCCAGCAGCTTACGACTAGGAAAGAACACTGAAGCTTTCTTT. Residues: CASSLRLGKNTEAFF. The full variable domain, with the rest looked up from reference TRBV5-1 and TRBJ1-1, is KAGVTQTPRYLIKTRGQQVTLSCSPISGHRSVSWYQQTPGQGLQFLFEYFSETQRNKGNFPGRFSGRQFSNSRSEMNVSTLELGDSALYLCASSLRLGKNTEAFFGQGTRLTVV.

The rearrangement joins TRBV30 to TRBJ2-7; 8 positions agree with TRBD1. Germline assignment: CDR1 GTSNPN and CDR2 SVGIG (reference sequence). Trimming cost V 3 bases and J 1 base; bases outside gene matches: 5. The CDR3 has 14 amino acids. The CDR3 sequence: CAWRLGTGSYEQYF. The CDR3 DNA is TGTGCCTGGAGGCTCGGGACAGGTTCCTACGAGCAGTACTTC.

V is TRBV9 and J is TRBJ2-7; D is unresolved. In germline, CDR1 is SGDLS, CDR2 YYNGEE. The CDR3 is 15 residues long. The V end lost 4 bases, the J end lost 5 bases, and 19 bases lay between the germline ends. This chain's CDR3 is CASSPDGRFGNEQYF. CDR3 sequence (DNA): TGTGCCAGCAGCCCAGACGGCAGGTTTGGTAACGAGCAGTACTTC. Together with reference TRBV9 and TRBJ2-7, the CDR3 gives the full variable domain: DSGVTQTPKHLITATGQRVTLRCSPRSGDLSVYWYQQSLDQGLQFLIQYYNGEERAKGNILERFSAQQFPDLHSELNLSSLELGDSALYFCASSPDGRFGNEQYFGPGTRLTVT.

The CDR3 sequence is CASSWMGQEAFF. The DNA of the CDR3 is TGCGCCAGCAGCTGGATGGGACAGGAAGCTTTCTTT. This sequence joins TRBV5-1 and TRBJ1-1; 7 bases are a match to TRBD1. This CDR3 region has 12 residues. Germline CDR1 is SGHRS and CDR2 is YFSETQ. After removal of 3 bases from V and 8 bases from J, the junction contained 4 bases not matched to a gene.

This chain connects TRBV7-9 to TRBJ2-7; tentatively, D is TRBD2 (6 bases). Trimming took 0 bases from V and 2 from J, leaving 8 bases between them. This CDR3 comprises 14 residues. Germline CDR1 and CDR2: SEHNR and FQNEAQ (reference sequence). CDR3 DNA: TGTGCCAGCAGCTTAGCTGGAGGGACCTACGAGCAGTACTTC. Protein sequence: CASSLAGGTYEQYF.

The gene calls are TRBV14 and TRBJ2-1; D not certain. With 4 bases removed from V and 8 bases from J, the gap between germline ends came to 9 bases. Germline V gives CDR1 SGHDN, CDR2 FVKESK. This CDR3 spans 12 amino acids. CDR3 in DNA: TGTGCCAGCAGCCTAGCAAAATATGAGCAGTTCTTC. Translating gives CASSLAKYEQFF.

This chain connects TRBV13 to TRBJ2-3; a possible D gene is TRBD2 (5 bases). Trimming cost V 5 bases and J 2 bases, with 14 bases left between them. CDR1 PRHDT and CDR2 FYEKMQ come from the germline V gene (reference sequence). CDR3 size: 15 residues. CDR3 protein: CASSQPGGSTDTQYF. Written as DNA, the CDR3 is TGTGCCAGCAGCCAACCGGGCGGGTCCACAGATACGCAGTATTTT.

CDR3: CASSESQGVDEQFF. The CDR3 bases are TGTGCCAGCAGCGAATCACAGGGGGTCGATGAGCAGTTCTTC. The chain is built from TRBV13 and TRBJ2-1, with TRBD1 matching 8 bases. V gave up 5 bases and J gave up 8 bases; unmatched junction bases: 8. CDR3 size: 14 residues. The V gene's germline CDR1 is PRHDT and CDR2 FYEKMQ (reference sequence).

The V call is TRBV5-6, the J call TRBJ2-1, with D uncertain. V was cut by 3 bases and J by 8 bases, with 6 bases left in between. The CDR3 has 11 residues. Germline CDR1 and CDR2: SGHDT and YYEEEE. CDR3 residues: CASSYFHEQFF. Written as DNA, the CDR3 is TGTGCCAGCAGCTATTTCCATGAGCAGTTCTTC.

This chain links TRBV29-1 with TRBJ2-7, with D possibly being TRBD1 (5 bases). The CDR3 covers 13 residues. CDR1 and CDR2 (germline): SQVTM, ANQGSEA. V lost 5 bases and J 0 bases, leaving 11 bases between the germline ends. The CDR3 bases are TGCAGCGTTTTCCAGGGAATCTCCTACGAGCAGTACTTC. Residues: CSVFQGISYEQYF.

This clonotype has only one observation. The rearrangement links TRBV11-2 to TRBJ1-4, with D hard to call. Germline CDR1 reads SGHAT; CDR2 reads FQNNGV. V was pared by 5 bases and J by 8 bases, with 12 bases between. The CDR3 totals 13 residues. CDR3 protein: CASSAHRREKLFF. The CDR3 nucleotides are TGTGCCAGCAGCGCCCACAGAAGGGAAAAACTGTTTTTT.

The V gene is TRBV5-1, the J gene TRBJ2-5; D may correspond to TRBD1 or TRBD2 (5 bases each). The CDR3 consists of 17 residues. Germline assignment: CDR1 SGHRS and CDR2 YFSETQ. V gave up 0 bases and J gave up 3 bases, with 18 bases separating them. The CDR3 nucleotides read TGCGCCAGCAGCTTGGTTGAGGGCAGGGTTATCGAAGAGACCCAGTACTTC. It is translated as CASSLVEGRVIEETQYF.

J is TRBJ1-4 and V is TRBV27; D is possibly TRBD1 (6 bases). CDR3 length: 14 amino acids. The germline V gene has CDR1 MNHEY and CDR2 SMNVEV (reference sequence). V gave up 6 bases and J gave up 8 bases, with 16 bases separating them. The CDR3 DNA reads as TGTGCCAGCAGCGAGGGGGTCATAGGAGAAAAACTGTTTTTT. Translated, it gives CASSEGVIGEKLFF.

The rearrangement links TRBV29-1 to TRBJ1-5; 9 nucleotides align to TRBD1. CDR3 length: 15 residues. The V gene's germline CDR1 is SQVTM and CDR2 ANQGSEA. V lost 6 bases, J lost 5 bases, and 11 bases stayed unmatched. CDR3 amino acids: CSVDPGTGLYQPQHF. The CDR3 bases are TGCAGCGTCGACCCCGGGACAGGGTTATATCAGCCCCAGCATTTT.

V gene TRBV13 combines with J gene TRBJ2-5; 7 positions agree with TRBD1. Germline V gene lookup returns CDR1 PRHDT and CDR2 FYEKMQ (reference sequence). This CDR3 is built from 15 residues. The J segment lost 7 bases and the V segment lost 5 bases, leaving 13 bases of the junction unmatched. The CDR3 DNA is TGTGCCAGCAGCCCGGGACAGCGTGGGAGAGGGACCCAGTACTTC. Translating it yields CASSPGQRGRGTQYF. Complete variable domain (other parts from reference TRBV13 and TRBJ2-5): AAGVIQSPRHLIKEKRETATLKCYPIPRHDTVYWYQQGPGQDPQFLISFYEKMQSDKGSIPDRFSAQQFSDYHSELNMSSLELGDSALYFCASSPGQRGRGTQYFGPGTRLLVL.

This sequence joins TRBV7-2 and TRBJ1-2; D unclear. Per the germline V gene, CDR1 is SGHTA and CDR2 is FQGNSA. There are 11 residues in the CDR3. V was pared by 5 bases and J by 3 bases, with 4 bases between. The CDR3 nucleotides read TGTGCCAGCAGCCCCCACTATGGCTACACCTTC. This sequence encodes CASSPHYGYTF.

The CDR3 bases are TGTGCCAGCAGCCAAGCATTTTTCGAACGGGGGGACCCTCGGGACGAGCAGTACTTC. Translated, it gives CASSQAFFERGDPRDEQYF. The V call is TRBV3-1, the J call TRBJ2-7; TRBD2 agrees at 7 bases. The CDR3 covers 19 residues. The J segment lost 5 bases and the V segment lost 1 base, leaving 20 bases of the junction unmatched. Germline V CDR1 and CDR2: LGHDT, YNNKEL (reference sequence).

The chain joins TRBV20-1 to TRBJ2-7; D is perhaps TRBD1 (5 bases). CDR1 is DFQATT and CDR2 is SNEGSKA in the germline V gene (reference sequence). V lost 6 bases and J 0 bases, leaving 15 bases between the germline ends. The CDR3 consists of 14 residues. In DNA, the CDR3 is TGCAGTGCACCGGACACCTTGAGCTCCTACGAGCAGTACGTC. Its protein product is CSAPDTLSSYEQYV.

The rearrangement uses TRBV5-1 and TRBJ1-4; 8 positions match TRBD1. This CDR3 spans 14 amino acids. The V gene end was trimmed by 5 bases and the J gene end by 8 bases; junction bases not matched to a gene: 8. Germline CDR1 and CDR2: SGHRS and YFSETQ. The CDR3 DNA reads as TGCGCCAGCAGAAGTAAGGGACAGGACGAAAAACTGTTTTTT. Translated, it gives CASRSKGQDEKLFF. The whole variable domain, filled in from reference TRBV5-1 and TRBJ1-4, reads KAGVTQTPRYLIKTRGQQVTLSCSPISGHRSVSWYQQTPGQGLQFLFEYFSETQRNKGNFPGRFSGRQFSNSRSEMNVSTLELGDSALYLCASRSKGQDEKLFFGSGTQLSVL.

The rearrangement uses TRBV29-1 and TRBJ2-1, with D perhaps being TRBD1 or TRBD2 (5 bases each). V lost 3 bases and J 3 bases, leaving 12 bases between the germline ends. CDR1 is SQVTM and CDR2 is ANQGSEA in the germline V gene. This CDR3 comprises 14 residues. As DNA, the CDR3 is TGCAGCGTTGATGGGGGTATAGTCTACAATGAGCAGTTCTTC. Its protein product is CSVDGGIVYNEQFF.

CDR3 residues: CASYRVSENIQYF. For the CDR3, the DNA is TGTGCCAGCTACAGGGTTTCCGAAAACATTCAGTACTTC. V is TRBV28 and J is TRBJ2-4; D is perhaps TRBD1 (6 bases). This CDR3 comprises 13 residues. Germline loops: CDR1 MDHEN, CDR2 SYDVKM. V was pared by 8 bases and J by 5 bases, with 13 bases between.

The chain has TRBV29-1 and TRBJ2-7; D unresolved. This CDR3 is built from 13 residues. V lost 6 bases and J lost 5, with 17 bases in between. CDR1 is SQVTM and CDR2 is ANQGSEA in the germline V gene. Here the CDR3 reads CSVLYVRFDEQYF. Written as DNA, the CDR3 is TGCAGCGTGTTATATGTAAGGTTTGACGAGCAGTACTTC.

The V gene is TRBV28, the J gene TRBJ1-2; D unresolved. Germline CDR1 and CDR2: MDHEN and SYDVKM. Trimming took off 4 bases at V and 2 bases at J, with 8 bases between the two ends. The CDR3 has 13 amino acids. In DNA, the CDR3 is TGTGCCAGCAGTTGGACGGGAAACTATGGCTACACCTTC. Amino acid sequence: CASSWTGNYGYTF.

A word on this clonotype: One end of the junction does not line up with germline, which may come from a read error. The chain combines TRBV20-1 with TRBJ2-1, with 7 bases identical to TRBD1. CDR1 is DFQATT, CDR2 SNEGSKA, per germline (reference sequence). The CDR3 covers 13 residues. CDR3 nucleotide sequence: TGCAGTGCTGGAGAGACAGGGTGGAATGAGCAGTTCTTC. Residues: CSAGETGWNEQFF.

This sequence joins TRBV4-3 and TRBJ1-5, with D unresolved. V lost 0 bases and J lost 0, with 6 bases in between. Looked up from germline, CDR1 is LGHNA and CDR2 is YSLEER. This CDR3 is 15 amino acids long. The CDR3 region is CASSQDWNSNQPQHF. The CDR3 nucleotides read TGCGCCAGCAGCCAAGATTGGAATAGCAATCAGCCCCAGCATTTT.

This chain joins TRBV2 and TRBJ2-3; D is possibly TRBD1 (5 bases). From germline, CDR1 is SNHLY and CDR2 FYNNEI. V was pared by 4 bases and J by 4 bases, with 12 bases between. This CDR3 contains 14 residues. The CDR3 reads CASSVGREADTQYF. Written as DNA, the CDR3 is TGTGCCAGCAGTGTGGGCAGGGAAGCAGATACGCAGTATTTT. Combining the CDR3 with reference TRBV2 and TRBJ2-3 gives the whole variable domain EPEVTQTPSHQVTQMGQEVILRCVPISNHLYFYWYRQILGQKVEFLVSFYNNEISEKSEIFDDQFSVERPDGSNFTLKIRSTKLEDSAMYFCASSVGREADTQYFGPGTRLTVL.

The chain couples TRBV7-3 to TRBJ1-1, with 8 positions matching TRBD1. V lost 2 bases and J lost 5; bases outside the gene matches: 7. Germline V lookup: CDR1 SGHTA, CDR2 FQGTGA. The CDR3 consists of 15 residues. Written as DNA, the CDR3 is TGTGCCAGCAGCTTAGCAGGGGGCGCGGGTACTGAAGCTTTCTTT. This sequence encodes CASSLAGGAGTEAFF.

The genes are TRBV12-3 or TRBV12-4 and TRBJ1-1; 7 nucleotides agree with TRBD1. V was clipped by 6 bases and J by 8 bases; unmatched bases: 6. The CDR3 runs 12 residues. Here the CDR3 DNA reads TGTGCCAGCAGCCTGACAGGGTGGGAAGCTTTCTTT. This translates into CASSLTGWEAFF.

This clonotype was seen only a few times. This chain links TRBV6-2 or TRBV6-3 with TRBJ2-7; D tentatively reads TRBD1 or TRBD2 (5 bases each). Germline loops: CDR1 MNHEY, CDR2 SVGEGT. CDR3 length: 13 amino acids. With 4 bases removed from V and 5 bases from J, the gap between germline ends came to 12 bases. CDR3 amino acids: CASSLGVQNEQYV. CDR3 sequence (DNA): TGTGCCAGCAGTTTGGGGGTACAGAACGAGCAGTACGTC.

This clonotype appeared a single time. The junction does not match germline at one end; this may be a read error. The genes are TRBV5-6 and TRBJ1-1; D is ambiguous. Germline-derived CDR1 and CDR2 are SGHDT and YYEEEE. This CDR3 is 14 amino acids long. In DNA form, the CDR3 reads TGTGCCAGCAGTTTGGACGGGATGAACACTGAAGCTTTCTTT. Amino acids: CASSLDGMNTEAFF.